This T cell receptor beta chain appears in the sequencing data of a study of blood T cell repertoires in COVID-19. Study-level information: Researchers got acute and convalescent COVID-19 samples from the United States, Italy and Spain. The cDNA or gDNA used as material had been derived from T cells, B-cell-depleted T cells, or PBMCs.

Original processing notes: Amplification of reference gene primers was used by the study to estimate nucleated cell counts. Profiling relied on immunoSEQ multiplex PCR, and the TCRdb table lists in-frame clones only, not all of them. D and trimming were read from the DNA, whereas the V and J calls and clone size are those reported in that table. The data show around 260,000 clones, 86% seen once. Material for sequencing was peripheral blood. The source is a woman in her 30s with active or convalescent COVID-19.

CDR3 in amino acids: CASRSQLIGDRDGYTF. In DNA, the CDR3 is TGTGCCAGCAGGTCCCAATTAATCGGGGACAGGGATGGCTACACCTTC. The V and J genes are TRBV28 and TRBJ1-2, with TRBD1 matching 9 bases. V was clipped by 6 bases and J by 6 bases; unmatched bases: 14. Germline V lookup: CDR1 MDHEN, CDR2 SYDVKM. CDR3 size: 16 residues.